This TCR beta chain derives from a study of T cell changes during pregnancy in multiple sclerosis. TCRdb's table, derived via immunoSEQ multiplex PCR, lists solely in-frame clones and lacks some. The sample lists about 36,000 clones; 88% were seen once. V was trimmed by 7 bases and J by 0 bases, leaving 7 bases between them. The CDR3 is made up of 13 amino acids. Germline V CDR1 and CDR2: MGHDK, SYGVNS. The clonotype was recovered from a female donor with multiple sclerosis, enrolled in a pregnancy study. The source material was CD4+ T cells from peripheral blood mononuclear cells, sampled in the first trimester of pregnancy. The V gene is TRBV25-1, the J gene TRBJ2-4, with D maybe TRBD1 (5 bases). CDR3 DNA sequence: TGTGCCAGCAAAGGGGTAGCCAAAAACATTCAGTACTTC. This codes for CASKGVAKNIQYF.